The entry below describes one T cell receptor (beta chain). These data come from a study of sequential checkpoint blockade in melanoma. Study as a whole: Arm A got nivolumab then ipilimumab; arm B the reverse, 1:1.

Libraries were prepared by immunoSEQ multiplex PCR; TCRdb keeps only in-frame clonotypes and omits some of them. The sample shows about 15,000 clones, roughly 82% of them seen only once. The sample's treatment: randomized to nivolumab then ipilimumab (arm A) or the reverse (arm B). Sorted cells were live CD3+CD8+, lacking CD19 and CD56, from PBMCs. Sample: CD8+ T cells sorted from blood (inferred from file names), taken from a patient given nivolumab and ipilimumab in sequence. This receptor was obtained from a human donor with melanoma.

The CDR3 DNA reads TGTGCCAGCAGTTTAGGGTCCACCCTATACTACGAGCAGTACTTC. Residues: CASSLGSTLYYEQYF. The rearrangement links TRBV27 to TRBJ2-5; D remains unclear. The assigned J gene may be wrong: the sequence end matches TRBJ2-7 better. This CDR3 has 15 amino acids. In germline, CDR1 is MNHEY, CDR2 SMNVEV (reference sequence).